These T cell receptor beta chains were read from a single sample in a study of T cell changes during pregnancy in multiple sclerosis. This table comes from immunoSEQ multiplex PCR, and its TCRdb copy is limited to in-frame clones, with some not included. The table includes tens of thousands of clones, 85% to 95% detected once. The input for sequencing was peripheral blood, taken in the third trimester of pregnancy. The source of these receptors is a female donor in good health, enrolled as a control in a pregnancy study. The CDR3 runs from the conserved cysteine through the conserved F or W. The D gene is left open where the match is weak. Only part of the rows carry a size: once, few, many, or a class if the clone is expanded.

15,TRBD1,-,TRBV6-6,TRBJ2-6,TGTGCCATCAGGACAGGGGGCGTGGGGGCCAACGTCCTGACTTTC,CAIRTGGVGANVLTF
15,-,-,TRBV11-1,TRBJ1-1,TGTGCCAGCAGCCCAGGGGCCAGGTCCTACACTGAAGCTTTCTTT,CASSPGARSYTEAFF
15,TRBD1,once,TRBV27,TRBJ2-3,TGTGCCAGTCCCACACGGGACAGCCGCACAGATACGCAGTATTTT,CASPTRDSRTDTQYF
14,-,-,TRBV5-6,TRBJ2-3,TGTGCCAGCAGCTTGCTAGCTTCTATGGGTACGCAGTATTTT,CASSLLASMGTQYF
16,-,-,TRBV1,TRBJ2-1,TGCACCAGCAGCCCCCCGAAGCGGGGTTCCTACAATGAGCAGTTCTTC,CTSSPPKRGSYNEQFF
12,-,-,TRBV19,TRBJ2-1,TGTGCCACCGCCGGGACAAACAATGAGCAGTTCTTC,CATAGTNNEQFF
13,-,-,TRBV7-7,TRBJ2-5,TGTGCTAGCAGCTCCGGACAGTTCGAGACCCAGTACTTC,CASSSGQFETQYF
14,TRBD1,-,TRBV11-2,TRBJ2-1,TGTGCCAGCAGCCCCCAGGGGGCGAGGGATGAGCAGTTCTTC,CASSPQGARDEQFF
16,-,-,TRBV19,TRBJ2-1,TGTGCCAGTAGTATAGTTGGGGGACTTGGACAGGATGAGCAGTTCTTC,CASSIVGGLGQDEQFF
17,-,-,TRBV7-3,TRBJ2-3,TGTGCCAGCAGCTTATCTATATTCCGGACAGTCACAGATACGCAGTATTTT,CASSLSIFRTVTDTQYF
15,TRBD1,-,TRBV6-5,TRBJ1-1,TGTGCCAGCAGTTATTCTGGACAGGGGATTAGTGAAGCTTTCTTT,CASSYSGQGISEAFF
13,TRBD1,-,TRBV28,TRBJ2-7,TGTGCCAGCAGTTCTCCGACAGGGGTCGAGCAGTACTTC,CASSSPTGVEQYF
15,-,-,TRBV28,TRBJ1-5,TGTGCCAGCACCGGAACAGGGTCTGGCAATCAGCCCCAGCATTTT,CASTGTGSGNQPQHF
11,-,-,TRBV5-8,TRBJ2-7,TGTGCCAGCAGCCTTAATCGGGAGCAGTACTTC,CASSLNREQYF
13,TRBD2,-,TRBV10-3,TRBJ2-3,TGTGCCATCAGCGGGGGGAGGGGAGATACGCAGTATTTT,CAISGGRGDTQYF
16,TRBD1,-,TRBV5-1,TRBJ1-2,TGCGCCAGCACCCTGGGACAGGGGGCTGTTAACTATGGCTACACCTTC,CASTLGQGAVNYGYTF
15,-,-,TRBV4-2,TRBJ1-5,TGTGCCAGCAGCCAAGAATGGACTAACAATCAGCCCCAGCATTTT,CASSQEWTNNQPQHF
16,TRBD2,-,TRBV10-2,TRBJ2-4,TGCGCCAGCAGTGAGTCCTGGGAGGGCTCACAGAACATTCAGTACTTC,CASSESWEGSQNIQYF
14,TRBD1,-,TRBV30,TRBJ1-3,TGTGCCTGGTCGACAGGGGCCACTGGAAACACCATATATTTT,CAWSTGATGNTIYF
14,-,-,TRBV6-6,TRBJ2-5,TGTGCCAGCAGTCATCAGGGTGGACGAGAGACCCAGTACTTC,CASSHQGGRETQYF
16,TRBD2,-,TRBV27,TRBJ2-1,TGTGCCAGCAGTCGGAAGACGGCGGGAGAAAGGAGTGAGCAGTTCTTC,CASSRKTAGERSEQFF
15,-,-,TRBV7-2,TRBJ2-2,TGTGCCAGCAGCCTCCGGACTCCCTACGCCGGGGAGCTGTTTTTT,CASSLRTPYAGELFF
15,-,-,TRBV30,TRBJ1-4,TGTGCCTGGAGTGTACGAGGGCAGGATAATGAAAAACTGTTTTTT,CAWSVRGQDNEKLFF
13,-,-,TRBV19,TRBJ2-5,TGTGCCAGTAGTATCGCGGGCGGGGAGACCCAGTACTTC,CASSIAGGETQYF
17,TRBD1,few,TRBV4-2,TRBJ2-2,TGTGCCAGCAGCCAAGATCCCCCGGGACAGGTCACCGGGGAGCTGTTTTTT,CASSQDPPGQVTGELFF
14,-,-,TRBV6-1,TRBJ2-5,TGTGCCAGCAGTGAAAGGAGGGACCCGGAGACCCAGTACTTC,CASSERRDPETQYF
15,-,-,TRBV9,TRBJ2-7,TGTGCCAGCAGCGTAGGGGCAGGGCGCTCCTACGAGCAGTACTTC,CASSVGAGRSYEQYF
13,TRBD1,-,TRBV5-5,TRBJ1-2,TGTGCCAGCAGCTTTGGGGACAGGGCAGGCTACACCTTC,CASSFGDRAGYTF
15,TRBD1,-,TRBV5-5,TRBJ1-1,TGTGCCAGCAGCCCTCGGGACAGATTCAACACTGAAGCTTTCTTT,CASSPRDRFNTEAFF
11,TRBD1,-,TRBV29-1,TRBJ2-1,TGCAGCGCCGGACAGGGGGCGCGAGGGTTCTTC,CSAGQGARGFF
15,-,few,TRBV6-6,TRBJ1-1,TGTGCCAGCAGTTACAGTCAGGGAACGAACACTGAAGCTTTCTTT,CASSYSQGTNTEAFF
15,-,-,TRBV7-8,TRBJ2-7,TGTGCCAGCAGCGGCGGCCCGGCCTCCTCCTACGAGCAGTACTTC,CASSGGPASSYEQYF
17,TRBD2,once,TRBV10-2,TRBJ2-7,TGCGCCACAAAACATCCCCGAATCGGGGGGGACTACTACGAGCAGTACTTC,CATKHPRIGGDYYEQYF
17,TRBD1,-,TRBV28,TRBJ1-2,TGTGCCAGCAGTTTAAGGGACAGGGGTGACCTTAACTATGGCTACACCTTC,CASSLRDRGDLNYGYTF
14,-,-,TRBV9,TRBJ2-5,TGTGCCAGCAGCGTCGGGTCGATTAAAGAGACCCAGTACTTC,CASSVGSIKETQYF
15,-,few,TRBV19,TRBJ1-2,TGTGCCAGTAGTCTGACATCTAAGGCGCTCTATGGCTACACCTTC,CASSLTSKALYGYTF
16,TRBD2,-,TRBV5-1,TRBJ2-7,TGCGCCAGCAGCTTGGGCCTAGCGGGAGGAAGTTACGAGCAGTACTTC,CASSLGLAGGSYEQYF
17,TRBD1,-,TRBV15,TRBJ2-3,TGTGCCACCAGTAATCCAGGGACAGGGAGGGGCACAGATACGCAGTATTTT,CATSNPGTGRGTDTQYF
17,-,-,TRBV6-1,TRBJ2-1,TGTGCCAGCAGTGAAGAGGAGGCGGAAACTGCCTACAATGAGCAGTTCTTC,CASSEEEAETAYNEQFF
17,-,-,TRBV4-1,TRBJ1-1,TGCGCCAGCAGCCAAGAGGCCCCCCGAACGGGGAACACTGAAGCTTTCTTT,CASSQEAPRTGNTEAFF
16,TRBD2,-,TRBV10-1,TRBJ2-1,TGCGCCAGCAGGGGGGGACTAGCGGGAGTGTTAGATGAGCAGTTCTTC,CASRGGLAGVLDEQFF
14,TRBD1,-,TRBV2,TRBJ1-3,TGTGCCAGCAGGTCGACAGGGGTAGGAAACACCATATATTTT,CASRSTGVGNTIYF
15,-,-,TRBV27,TRBJ2-1,TGTGCCAGCAGTCCCCCAACAGGAGCCTACAATGAGCAGTTCTTC,CASSPPTGAYNEQFF
15,-,-,TRBV27,TRBJ1-1,TGTGCCAGCAGTGAAAGACAATTCATGAACACTGAAGCTTTCTTT,CASSERQFMNTEAFF
12,TRBD2,-,TRBV19,TRBJ2-1,TGTGCCAGTAGTATCGGGAGGAATGAGCAGTTCTTC,CASSIGRNEQFF
15,-,-,TRBV19,TRBJ1-1,TGTGCCAGTAGGGACCACTTCGGGGTGAACACTGAAGCTTTCTTT,CASRDHFGVNTEAFF
15,TRBD1,-,TRBV18,TRBJ2-5,TGTGCCAGCTCACCCGGGACAGGGAGACAAGAGACCCAGTACTTC,CASSPGTGRQETQYF
14,-,-,TRBV9,TRBJ2-7,TGTGCCAGCAGCCCCGCCCCCGGGGAATACGAGCAGTACTTC,CASSPAPGEYEQYF
11,-,-,TRBV29-1,TRBJ2-3,TGCAGCGTTGCCCCTTTAGATACGCAGTATTTT,CSVAPLDTQYF
17,TRBD2,-,TRBV9,TRBJ2-7,TGTGCCAGCAGCGGATCAAGCGGGGACCCCTTGGGCTACGAGCAGTACTTC,CASSGSSGDPLGYEQYF
18,-,-,TRBV21-1,TRBJ2-4,TGTGCCACCACCAAACTCCCCAGGGTTCGGACCGCCAAAAACATTCAGTACTTC,CATTKLPRVRTAKNIQYF
19,TRBD2,-,TRBV28,TRBJ2-2,TGTGCCAGCAGTGCCCCCTCGAGGACTAGCGGGAGGCCCACCGGGGAGCTGTTTTTT,CASSAPSRTSGRPTGELFF
16,TRBD1,-,TRBV13,TRBJ2-2,TGTGCCAGCAGCTATCCCTACGACAGGGGAGTCGGGGAGCTGTTTTTT,CASSYPYDRGVGELFF